Given below is one T cell receptor (beta chain) in context. Antigen specificity is unknown. The data originate from a study of blood T cells in healthy people across ages. Study-wide results and limits: The recorded TCR beta diversity per million T cells decreased in a roughly linear manner with age.

The V gene lost 0 bases and the J gene lost 7 bases, with 8 bases spanning the gap. The CDR3 is 13 residues long. The germline V gene has CDR1 LGHNA and CDR2 YSLEER. A J-beta primer mix and a sample-barcoded 5' primer were used in a second PCR of roughly 7 to 12 cycles. TCRdb analysed the 5' RACE reads with MiXCR anew, one entry per CDR3 protein. The repertoire holds about 290,000 distinct CDR3 sequences, with 25% to 30% as singletons. The authors drew approximately 10 milliliters of peripheral blood from each donor. The TCR comes from a woman in her sixties or seventies in good health. Source material: blood. The chain joins TRBV4-3 to TRBJ2-3, with TRBD1 as a possible D gene (5 bases). The CDR3 bases are TGCGCCAGCAGCCAAGAACAGGATTATACGCAGTATTTT. It yields the protein CASSQEQDYTQYF.